Reported below is one T cell receptor beta chain. Its specificity is not known. These data belong to a study of T-cell memory formation after mild COVID-19. Germline loops: CDR1 SGHKS, CDR2 YYEKEE (reference sequence). The CDR3 extends over 14 amino acids. Trimming pared 4 bases from V and 4 bases from J, leaving 14 bases between. 5'RACE, which relied on constant-segment primers, yielded TCR alpha and TCR beta cDNA libraries carrying sample barcodes and UMIs. TCRdb recomputed calls from the 5' RACE reads with MiXCR, one row per CDR3 protein. Of 550,000 to 700,000 distinct CDR3 sequences listed, roughly 18% are singletons. Broader study findings: Contracting CD8+ clones were enriched in EMRA, CD4+ mainly in CM and EM. For second-wave clones that peaked at day 37, SARS-CoV-2 specificity went unverified.

This TCR came from an adult woman who had mild COVID-19 (a few samples of this study predate the infection). Cell type and time point are not known. The chain combines TRBV5-5 with TRBJ1-2, with D maybe TRBD1 (5 bases). Sequenced sample: PBMCs or a T cell subset sorted from them (not recorded which). CDR3 loop: CASSVQGFSYGYTF. CDR3 DNA: TGTGCCAGCAGCGTCCAGGGATTCAGCTATGGCTACACCTTC. Looking up the rest from reference TRBV5-5 and TRBJ1-2 gives the full variable domain: DAGVTQSPTHLIKTRGQQVTLRCSPISGHKSVSWYQQVLGQGPQFIFQYYEKEERGRGNFPDRFSARQFPNYSSELNVNALLLGDSALYLCASSVQGFSYGYTFGSGTRLTVV.